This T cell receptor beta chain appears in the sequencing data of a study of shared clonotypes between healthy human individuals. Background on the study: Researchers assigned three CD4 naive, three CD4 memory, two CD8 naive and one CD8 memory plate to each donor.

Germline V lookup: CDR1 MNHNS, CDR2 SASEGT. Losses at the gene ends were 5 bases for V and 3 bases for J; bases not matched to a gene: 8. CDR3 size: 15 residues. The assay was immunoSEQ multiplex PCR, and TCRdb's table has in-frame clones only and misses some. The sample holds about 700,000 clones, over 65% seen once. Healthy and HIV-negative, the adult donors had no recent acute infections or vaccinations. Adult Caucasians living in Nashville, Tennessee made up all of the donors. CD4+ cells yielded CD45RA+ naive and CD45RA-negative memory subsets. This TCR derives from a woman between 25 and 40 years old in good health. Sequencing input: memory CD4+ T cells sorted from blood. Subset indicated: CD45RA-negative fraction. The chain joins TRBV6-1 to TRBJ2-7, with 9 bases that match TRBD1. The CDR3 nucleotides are TGTGCCAGCAGTTCGGACAGGGGAGAAATCTACGAGCAGTACTTC. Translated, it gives CASSSDRGEIYEQYF.